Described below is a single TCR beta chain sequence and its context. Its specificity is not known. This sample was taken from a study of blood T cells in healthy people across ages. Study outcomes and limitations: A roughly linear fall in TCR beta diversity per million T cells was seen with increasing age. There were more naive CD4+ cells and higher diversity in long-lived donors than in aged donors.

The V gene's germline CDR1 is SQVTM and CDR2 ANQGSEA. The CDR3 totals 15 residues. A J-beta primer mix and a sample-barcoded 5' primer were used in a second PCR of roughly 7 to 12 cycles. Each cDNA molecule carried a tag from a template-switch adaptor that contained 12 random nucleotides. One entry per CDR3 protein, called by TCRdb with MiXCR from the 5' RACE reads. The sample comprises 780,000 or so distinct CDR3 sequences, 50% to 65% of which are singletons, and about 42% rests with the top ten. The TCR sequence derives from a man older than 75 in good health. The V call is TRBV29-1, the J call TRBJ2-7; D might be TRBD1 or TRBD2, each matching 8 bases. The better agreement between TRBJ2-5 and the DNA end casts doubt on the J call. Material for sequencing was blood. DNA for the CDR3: TGCAGCGTTCAGGGGGCAAGCGGGAGCCAAGAGACCCAGTACTTC. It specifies CSVQGASGSQETQYF.